Sequencing of this T cell receptor (beta chain) was carried out in a study of blood T cell repertoires in COVID-19. Overall study: Samples came from the United States, Italy and Spain, spanning acute and convalescent COVID-19. Sources were T cells, B-cell-depleted T cells, or PBMCs; the material itself was cDNA or gDNA.

Trimming left V 0 bases short and J 9 bases short, with 12 bases between. The CDR3 consists of 14 residues. In germline, CDR1 is SGDLS, CDR2 YYNGEE. A few counts support this clone. Authors' methods: Amplification of reference gene primers was used by the study to estimate nucleated cell counts. Sequencing was performed with immunoSEQ multiplex PCR; in TCRdb, only in-frame clones are kept and a portion is missing. The D gene and trimming were derived from the DNA, and the V and J assignments and clone size from that table. The sample includes tens of thousands of clones, around 85% of them seen just once.

The sample comprised peripheral blood. The source of this sequence is a woman older than 75 with active or convalescent COVID-19. This sequence joins TRBV9 and TRBJ2-2; the D is unclear. The CDR3 bases are TGTGCCAGCAGCGTAGCCCCTCCGGGTAGGGAGCTGTTTTTT. Translation gives CASSVAPPGRELFF.